The 8 T cell receptor beta chains listed next were all sequenced from one sample in a study of blood T cell repertoires in COVID-19. Sequencing used immunoSEQ multiplex PCR; TCRdb keeps in-frame clones, though not all of them. The table records some 400,000 clones, around 84% of them present only once. Sequencing was performed on peripheral blood. These TCRs come from a human donor in a cohort sampled during active COVID-19.

V is TRBV5-4 and J is TRBJ2-5; no definite D call. Germline loops: CDR1 SGHNT, CDR2 YYREEE (reference sequence). Trimming cost V 5 bases and J 5 bases, with 13 bases left between them. The CDR3 loop spans 13 amino acids. CDR3 in amino acids: CASSLPPGETQYF. The CDR3 DNA sequence: TGTGCCAGCAGTCTACCGCCCGGGGAGACCCAGTACTTC.

V is TRBV5-4 and J is TRBJ2-2, with D possibly TRBD2 on 5 matching bases. CDR3 length: 17 amino acids. V lost 5 bases and J 3 bases, leaving 20 bases between the germline ends. Germline V CDR1 and CDR2: SGHNT, YYREEE (reference sequence). CDR3 amino acids: CASRPGGEKRDTGELFF. DNA of the CDR3: TGTGCCAGCAGACCCGGCGGCGAAAAGAGGGACACCGGGGAGCTGTTTTTT.

CDR3 sequence reads: CASSLGGGVQETQYF. CDR3 nucleotide sequence: TGTGCCAGCAGTTTGGGAGGGGGGGTACAAGAGACCCAGTACTTC. The genes are TRBV27 and TRBJ2-5, with a possible D match to TRBD2 (7 bases). The CDR3 has 15 amino acids. Germline V lookup: CDR1 MNHEY, CDR2 SMNVEV (reference sequence). V was cut by 3 bases and J by 2 bases, with 13 bases left in between.

This chain joins TRBV15 and TRBJ2-3, with 12 bases that match TRBD2. Trimming removed 1 base from V and 6 bases from J; junction bases left unmatched: 2. Germline lookup yields CDR1 LNHNV and CDR2 YYDKDF (reference sequence). The CDR3 loop spans 15 amino acids. The CDR3, as DNA: TGTGCCACCAGCAGAGTTCTAGCGGGGGGGGATACGCAGTATTTT. Its protein is CATSRVLAGGDTQYF.

CDR3 sequence (DNA): TGTGCCAGCAGAGCCGGGACAGGGGGCATAGAGACCCAGTACTTC. It translates to CASRAGTGGIETQYF. V gene TRBV2 combines with J gene TRBJ2-5, with TRBD1 matching 12 bases. V shed 6 bases, J shed 4 bases, and the junction held 6 bases outside the gene matches. Germline V CDR1 and CDR2: SNHLY, FYNNEI. CDR3 length: 15 residues.

The chain links TRBV11-1 to TRBJ2-7; D unresolved. The V end lost 3 bases, the J end lost 0 bases, and 12 bases lay between the germline ends. The CDR3 consists of 15 residues. Germline CDR1 is SGHAT and CDR2 is FQDESV (reference sequence). The DNA of the CDR3 is TGTGCCAGCAGCTTCGGCAGGCGCACCTCCTACGAGCAGTACTTC. Protein: CASSFGRRTSYEQYF.

The rearrangement uses TRBV6-6 and TRBJ2-3; 15 positions agree with TRBD2. With 0 bases clipped from V and 6 bases from J, the junction kept 1 base outside the gene matches. CDR1 is MNHNY, CDR2 SVGAGI, per germline (reference sequence). CDR3 length: 16 amino acids. CDR3 region: CASSYSGTSGGDTQYF. The CDR3 DNA reads TGTGCCAGCAGTTACTCTGGGACTAGCGGGGGGGATACGCAGTATTTT.

The chain is built from TRBV13 and TRBJ2-5, with 10 bases identical to TRBD1. The CDR3 is 15 residues long. V gave up 4 bases and J gave up 5 bases; unmatched junction bases: 7. Germline CDR1 reads PRHDT; CDR2 reads FYEKMQ (reference sequence). The CDR3 sequence: CASSSGQGFGETQYF. The CDR3, as DNA: TGTGCCAGCAGCTCGGGACAGGGGTTCGGTGAGACCCAGTACTTC.